This T cell receptor beta chain was sequenced in a study of T cell clones after liver transplantation. Study details: Blood was drawn pre-transplant, before withdrawal, and after full or failed withdrawal.

Unstimulated PBMCs were sorted into CD3+CD4+ and CD3+CD8+ populations. Assay used: immunoSEQ multiplex PCR; TCRdb lists only in-frame clones, some missing. The table shows 72,000 or so clones, with approximately 87% occurring only once. CDR1 and CDR2 from the germline V gene are MGHRA and YSYEKL. There are 17 residues in the CDR3. The V and J ends lost 7 bases and 3 bases, in that order; junction bases with no gene match: 10. This clonotype was obtained from a human patient who received a liver transplant. Some T cells may be graft donor cells. The rearrangement joins TRBV4-1 to TRBJ2-7; 15 positions agree with TRBD2. The input for sequencing was CD4+ T cells from blood, taken at the 22-month timepoint. The chain's CDR3 is CASTQGLAGGTSYEQYF. The CDR3 DNA reads as TGCGCCAGCACCCAGGGACTAGCGGGAGGCACCAGCTACGAGCAGTACTTC.